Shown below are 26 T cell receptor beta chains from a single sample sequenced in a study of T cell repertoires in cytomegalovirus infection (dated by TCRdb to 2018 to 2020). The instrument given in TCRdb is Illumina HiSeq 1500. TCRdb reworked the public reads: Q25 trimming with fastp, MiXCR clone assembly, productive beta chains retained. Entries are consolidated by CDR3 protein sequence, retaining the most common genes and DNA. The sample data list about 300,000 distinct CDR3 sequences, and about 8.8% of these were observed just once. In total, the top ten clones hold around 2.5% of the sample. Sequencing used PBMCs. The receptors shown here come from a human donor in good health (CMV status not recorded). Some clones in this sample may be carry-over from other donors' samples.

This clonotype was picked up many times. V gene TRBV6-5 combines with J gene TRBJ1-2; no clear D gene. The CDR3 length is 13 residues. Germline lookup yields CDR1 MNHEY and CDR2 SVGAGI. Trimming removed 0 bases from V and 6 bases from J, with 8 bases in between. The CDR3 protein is CASSYSAYDGYTF. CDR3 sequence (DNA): TGTGCCAGCAGTTACTCGGCGTATGATGGCTACACCTTC.

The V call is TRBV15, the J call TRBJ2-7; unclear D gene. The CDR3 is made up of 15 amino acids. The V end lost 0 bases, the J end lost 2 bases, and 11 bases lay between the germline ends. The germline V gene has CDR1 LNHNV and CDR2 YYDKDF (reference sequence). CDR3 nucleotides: TGTGCCACCAGCAGAGAGATAGGAAGGACCTACGAGCAGTACTTC. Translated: CATSREIGRTYEQYF.

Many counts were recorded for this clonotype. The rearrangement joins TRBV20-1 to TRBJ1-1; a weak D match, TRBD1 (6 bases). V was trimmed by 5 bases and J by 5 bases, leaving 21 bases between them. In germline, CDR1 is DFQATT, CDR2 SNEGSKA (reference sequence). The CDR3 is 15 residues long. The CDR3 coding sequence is TGCAGTGCTTCTCCCGGGGGCGGAGTGGGAACTGAAGCTTTCTTT. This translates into CSASPGGGVGTEAFF.

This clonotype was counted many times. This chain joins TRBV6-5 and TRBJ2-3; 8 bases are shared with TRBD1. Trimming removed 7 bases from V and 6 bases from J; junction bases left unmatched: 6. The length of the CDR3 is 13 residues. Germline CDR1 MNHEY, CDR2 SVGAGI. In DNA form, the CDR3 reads TGTGCCAGCACCGGACAGGGCTACGATACGCAGTATTTT. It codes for CASTGQGYDTQYF.

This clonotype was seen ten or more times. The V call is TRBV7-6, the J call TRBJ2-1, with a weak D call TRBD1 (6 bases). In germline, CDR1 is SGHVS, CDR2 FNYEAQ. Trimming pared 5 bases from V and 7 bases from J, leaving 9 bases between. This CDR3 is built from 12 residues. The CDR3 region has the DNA TGTGCCAGCAGCCAGGACAGTAATGAGCAGTTCTTC. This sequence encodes CASSQDSNEQFF. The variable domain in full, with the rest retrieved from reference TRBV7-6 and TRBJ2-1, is GAGVSQSPRYKVTKRGQDVALRCDPISGHVSLYWYRQALGQGPEFLTYFNYEAQQDKSGLPNDRFSAERPEGSISTLTIQRTEQRDSAMYRCASSQDSNEQFFGPGTRLTVL.

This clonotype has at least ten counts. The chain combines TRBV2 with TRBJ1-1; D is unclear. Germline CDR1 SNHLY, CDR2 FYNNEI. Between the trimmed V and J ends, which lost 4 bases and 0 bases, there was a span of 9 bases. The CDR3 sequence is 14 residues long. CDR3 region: CASSVSRMNTEAFF. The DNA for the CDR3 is TGTGCCAGCAGTGTTTCACGGATGAACACTGAAGCTTTCTTT.

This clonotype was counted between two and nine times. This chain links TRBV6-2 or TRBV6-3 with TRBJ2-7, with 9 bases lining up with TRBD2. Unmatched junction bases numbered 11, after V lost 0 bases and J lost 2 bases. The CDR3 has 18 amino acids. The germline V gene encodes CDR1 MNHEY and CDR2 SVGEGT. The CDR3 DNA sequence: TGTGCCAGCAGTTACTCGGCTAGCGGGGAAGGTGTCGCCTACGAGCAGTACGTC. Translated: CASSYSASGEGVAYEQYV.

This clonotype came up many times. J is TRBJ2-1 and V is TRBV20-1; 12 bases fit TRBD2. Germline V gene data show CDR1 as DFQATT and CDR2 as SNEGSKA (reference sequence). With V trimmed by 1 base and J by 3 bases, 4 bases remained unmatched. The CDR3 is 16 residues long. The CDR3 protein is CSARGETSGGYNEQFF. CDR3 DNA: TGCAGTGCTAGAGGGGAGACTAGCGGGGGCTACAATGAGCAGTTCTTC.

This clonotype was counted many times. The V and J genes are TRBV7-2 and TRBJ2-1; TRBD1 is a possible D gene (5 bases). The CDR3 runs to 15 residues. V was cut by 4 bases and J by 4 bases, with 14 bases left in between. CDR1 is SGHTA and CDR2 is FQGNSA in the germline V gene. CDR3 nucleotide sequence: TGTGCCAGCAGCTCCCCGACAGTGTTATACAATGAGCAGTTCTTC. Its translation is CASSSPTVLYNEQFF.

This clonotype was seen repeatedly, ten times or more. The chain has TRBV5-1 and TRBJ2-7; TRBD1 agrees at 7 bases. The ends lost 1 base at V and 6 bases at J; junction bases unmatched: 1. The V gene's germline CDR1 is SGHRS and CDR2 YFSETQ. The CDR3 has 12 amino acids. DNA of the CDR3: TGCGCCAGCAGCTTGTCAGGGGGCGAGCAGTACGTC. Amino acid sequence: CASSLSGGEQYV.

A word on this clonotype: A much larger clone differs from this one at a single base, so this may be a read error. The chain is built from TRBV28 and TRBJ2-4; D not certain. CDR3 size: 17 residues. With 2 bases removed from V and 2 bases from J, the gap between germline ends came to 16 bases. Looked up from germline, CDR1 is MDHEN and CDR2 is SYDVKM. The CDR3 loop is CASSLAALMGTKNIQYF. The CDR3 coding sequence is TGTGCCAGCAGTTTAGCGGCTTTGATGGGAACCAAAAACATTCAGTACTTC.

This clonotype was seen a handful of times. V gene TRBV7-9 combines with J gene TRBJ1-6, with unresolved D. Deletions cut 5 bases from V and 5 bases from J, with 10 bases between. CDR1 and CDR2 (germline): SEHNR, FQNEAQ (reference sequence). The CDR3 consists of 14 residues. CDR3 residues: CASSLDGDNSPLHF. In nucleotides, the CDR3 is TGTGCCAGCAGCCTGGACGGCGATAATTCACCCCTCCACTTT.

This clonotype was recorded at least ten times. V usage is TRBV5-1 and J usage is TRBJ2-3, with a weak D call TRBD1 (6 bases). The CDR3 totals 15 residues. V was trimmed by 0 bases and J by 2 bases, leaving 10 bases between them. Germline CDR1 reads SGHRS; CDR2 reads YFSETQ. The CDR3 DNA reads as TGCGCCAGCAGCTTGGACAGGGACCTCACAGATACGCAGTATTTT. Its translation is CASSLDRDLTDTQYF. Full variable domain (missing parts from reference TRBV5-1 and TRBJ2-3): KAGVTQTPRYLIKTRGQQVTLSCSPISGHRSVSWYQQTPGQGLQFLFEYFSETQRNKGNFPGRFSGRQFSNSRSEMNVSTLELGDSALYLCASSLDRDLTDTQYFGPGTRLTVL.

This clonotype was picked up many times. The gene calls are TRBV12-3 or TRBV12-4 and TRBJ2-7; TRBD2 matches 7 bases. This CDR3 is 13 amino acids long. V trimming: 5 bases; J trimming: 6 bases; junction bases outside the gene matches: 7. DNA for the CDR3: TGTGCCAGCAGTAAAGGGCCGGGGGGCGAGCAGTACGTC. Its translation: CASSKGPGGEQYV.

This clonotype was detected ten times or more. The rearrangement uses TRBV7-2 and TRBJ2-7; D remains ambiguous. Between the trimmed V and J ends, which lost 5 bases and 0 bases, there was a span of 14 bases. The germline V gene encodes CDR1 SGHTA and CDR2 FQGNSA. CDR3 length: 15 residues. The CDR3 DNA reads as TGTGCCAGCAGCCTGTACGTAGGTTCCTCCTACGAGCAGTACTTC. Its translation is CASSLYVGSSYEQYF.

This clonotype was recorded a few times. CDR3 nucleotides: TGTGCAGGGGGGGGGGTCACAGATACGCAGTATTTT. Protein: CAGGGVTDTQYF. V and J are TRBV11-2 and TRBJ2-3; perhaps TRBD2 as D (7 bases). CDR1 is SGHAT and CDR2 is FQNNGV in the germline V gene. The length of the CDR3 is 12 residues.

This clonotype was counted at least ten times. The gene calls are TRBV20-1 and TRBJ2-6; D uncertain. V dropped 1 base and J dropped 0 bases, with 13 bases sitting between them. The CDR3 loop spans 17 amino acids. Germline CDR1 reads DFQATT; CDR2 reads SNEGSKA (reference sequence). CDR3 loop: CSARGTESFSGANVLTF. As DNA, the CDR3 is TGCAGTGCTAGAGGGACGGAGAGCTTCTCTGGGGCCAACGTCCTGACTTTC.

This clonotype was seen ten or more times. The CDR3 here is CSASRGTGNTIYF. CDR3 nucleotides: TGCAGTGCTAGCAGGGGAACTGGAAACACCATATATTTT. This chain uses TRBV20-1 with TRBJ1-3; a possible D gene is TRBD1 (6 bases). This CDR3 comprises 13 residues. CDR1 is DFQATT and CDR2 is SNEGSKA in the germline V gene (reference sequence). Trimming took 3 bases from V and 2 from J, leaving 8 bases between them.

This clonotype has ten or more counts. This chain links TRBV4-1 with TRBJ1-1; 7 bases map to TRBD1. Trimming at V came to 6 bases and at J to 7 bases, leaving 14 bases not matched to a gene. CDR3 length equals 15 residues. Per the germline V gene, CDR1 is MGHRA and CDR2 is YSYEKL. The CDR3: CASRHVGQVPIEAFF. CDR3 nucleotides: TGCGCCAGCAGACATGTTGGACAGGTCCCGATTGAAGCTTTCTTT.

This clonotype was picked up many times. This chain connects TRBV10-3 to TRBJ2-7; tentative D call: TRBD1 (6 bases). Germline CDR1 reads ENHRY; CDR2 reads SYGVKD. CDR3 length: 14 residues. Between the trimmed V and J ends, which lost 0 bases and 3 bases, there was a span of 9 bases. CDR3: CAISESGQNYEQYV. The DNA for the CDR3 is TGTGCCATCAGTGAGTCCGGACAGAACTACGAGCAGTACGTC.

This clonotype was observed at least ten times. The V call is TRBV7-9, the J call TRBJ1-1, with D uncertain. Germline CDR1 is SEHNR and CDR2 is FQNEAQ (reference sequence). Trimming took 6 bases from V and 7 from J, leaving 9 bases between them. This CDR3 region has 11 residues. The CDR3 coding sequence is TGTGCCAGCAGTTCTGGGAGTGAAGCTTTCTTT. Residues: CASSSGSEAFF.

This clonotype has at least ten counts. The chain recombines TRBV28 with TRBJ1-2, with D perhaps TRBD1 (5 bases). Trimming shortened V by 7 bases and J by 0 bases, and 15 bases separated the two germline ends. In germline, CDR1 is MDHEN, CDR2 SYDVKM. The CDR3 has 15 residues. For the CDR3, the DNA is TGTGCCAGCACTCTGGGGGGGAGGACTAACTATGGCTACACCTTC. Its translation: CASTLGGRTNYGYTF.

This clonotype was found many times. The CDR3 is CAISVWQTNQPQHF. CDR3 nucleotides: TGTGCCATCAGTGTCTGGCAGACCAATCAGCCCCAGCATTTT. The chain links TRBV10-3 to TRBJ1-5; no clear D. Deletions cut 4 bases from V and 3 bases from J, with 10 bases between. This CDR3 is 14 amino acids long. Germline V CDR1 and CDR2: ENHRY, SYGVKD.

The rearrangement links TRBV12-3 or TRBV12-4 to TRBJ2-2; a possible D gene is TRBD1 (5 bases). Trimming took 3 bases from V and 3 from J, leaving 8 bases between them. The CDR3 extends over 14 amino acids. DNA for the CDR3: TGTGCCAGCAGTTTCGTAGGGGACACCGGGGAGCTGTTTTTT. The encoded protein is CASSFVGDTGELFF.

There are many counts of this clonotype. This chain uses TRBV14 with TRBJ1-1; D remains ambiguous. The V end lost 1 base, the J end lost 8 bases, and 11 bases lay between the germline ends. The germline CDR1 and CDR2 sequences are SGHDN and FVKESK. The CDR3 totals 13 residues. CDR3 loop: CASSQARHSEAFF. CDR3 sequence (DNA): TGTGCCAGCAGCCAAGCCAGGCATTCAGAAGCTTTCTTT.

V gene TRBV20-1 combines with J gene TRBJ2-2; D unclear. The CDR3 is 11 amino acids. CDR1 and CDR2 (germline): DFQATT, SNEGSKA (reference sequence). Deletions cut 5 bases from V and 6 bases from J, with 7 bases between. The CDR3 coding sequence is TGCAGTGCTTGGTACGCCGGGGAGCTGTTTTTT. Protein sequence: CSAWYAGELFF.